The present TCR beta chain was sequenced within a study of CXCR3-negative and CXCR3-positive naive CD8 T cells. Overall study findings and caveats: The TRB CDR3s that CXCR3-positive naive cells carried were more hydrophobic than those of CXCR3-negative naive cells. Fresh PBMCs were used in most assays, and CXCR3 expression partially decreased after cryopreservation. Memory, not naive, CXCR3-negative and CXCR3-positive cells differed in TRBV-TRBJ usage. TRB CDR3 properties indicated TCR strength, while surface CD5 was similar across naive subsets.

In the case of this clonotype: Its antigen is as yet unknown.

This CDR3 comprises 14 residues. The method, 5' RACE with UMI labels, was used to prepare the TRB cDNA libraries. For each CDR3 protein, TCRdb gives one entry from its re-call of the 5' RACE reads, without DNA. The table for this sample gives 120,000 to 150,000 distinct CDR3 sequences. Researchers sorted approximately 290,000 cells of each CD8+ T cell subset in triplicate. The chain recombines TRBV12-3 or TRBV12-4 with TRBJ2-1; TCRdb picks TRBD2, but there is no DNA to check that call. Sequencing used naive CXCR3+ CD8+ T cells from blood. Described subset: CD45RO-CCR7+CD27+CD95- naive CD8+ T cells expressing CXCR3 (TNR3+). The origin of this receptor is a human donor in good health. Some clones in this sample may be carry-over from other donors' samples. CDR3 protein: CASSFHLAGNEQFF.